This TCR beta chain originates from a study of T cells in tuberculosis. The CDR3 is 17 amino acids. CDR1 and CDR2 (germline): SGHKS, YYEKEE (reference sequence). With 4 bases clipped from V and 0 bases from J, the junction kept 7 bases outside the gene matches. TCRdb's table, derived via immunoSEQ multiplex PCR, lists solely in-frame clones and lacks some. The data contain 30,000 or so clones, roughly 90% of them singletons. The specimen sequenced was PBMCs. This TCR derives from a donor between 10 and 35 years old with latent tuberculosis or without tuberculosis infection. The genes are TRBV5-5 and TRBJ1-3; 10 positions agree with TRBD1. The CDR3, as DNA: TGTGCCAGCAGCACACCATGGACAGGGGGCTCTGGAAACACCATATATTTT. Encoded protein: CASSTPWTGGSGNTIYF.